Listed here are 19 T cell receptor beta chains from one sample, sequenced in a study of identical twins. One entry per CDR3 protein results from TCRdb running MiXCR on the 5' RACE reads. The sample consists of under 900,000 distinct CDR3 sequences, roughly an eighth of them appearing once. These data are also associated with another study on yellow fever vaccine responses in identical twins.

Sequencing input: PBMCs. Receptors were obtained from a woman aged 18 to 35 in good health.

This clonotype was detected only a few times. This chain links TRBV18 with TRBJ2-7; D is unclear. Germline CDR1 is KGHSH and CDR2 is LQKENI. V was pared by 3 bases and J by 6 bases, with 15 bases between. The CDR3 has 14 amino acids. The DNA for the CDR3 is TGTGCCAGCTCACCCTATGAGGATAGCCGCGAGCAGTACGTC. Its translation is CASSPYEDSREQYV.

The chain has TRBV27 and TRBJ1-5; TRBD1 might be the D (5 bases). Germline V CDR1 and CDR2: MNHEY, SMNVEV (reference sequence). V dropped 0 bases and J dropped 2 bases, with 8 bases sitting between them. This CDR3 has 15 residues. DNA of the CDR3: TGTGCCAGCAGTTTATCGAAACAGGGCAATCAGCCCCAGCATTTT. Translated, it gives CASSLSKQGNQPQHF.

The chain uses TRBV3-1 and TRBJ2-5, with D possibly being TRBD2 (6 bases). Trimming took 2 bases from V and 4 from J, leaving 20 bases between them. Germline V gene lookup returns CDR1 LGHDT and CDR2 YNNKEL (reference sequence). This CDR3 comprises 17 residues. CDR3 region: CASSQPRLVRPPETQYF. CDR3 nucleotide sequence: TGTGCCAGCAGCCAACCTCGACTAGTTCGCCCCCCAGAGACCCAGTACTTC.

The sample holds a few counts of this clonotype. The chain is built from TRBV20-1 and TRBJ2-7; no clear D. The V gene lost 2 bases and the J gene lost 1 base, with 9 bases spanning the gap. From germline, CDR1 is DFQATT and CDR2 SNEGSKA (reference sequence). This CDR3 is built from 13 residues. The DNA for the CDR3 is TGCAGTGCTAGATCCTACTCATCCTACGAGCAGTACTTC. Its translation: CSARSYSSYEQYF.

The genes are TRBV4-1 and TRBJ1-1; D is unclear. The V end was cut by 5 bases, the J end by 3 bases, with 13 bases between. Looked up from germline, CDR1 is MGHRA and CDR2 is YSYEKL. The CDR3 spans 14 residues. CDR3 sequence reads: CASSFGEVDTEAFF. The CDR3, as DNA: TGCGCCAGCAGCTTTGGGGAGGTGGACACTGAAGCTTTCTTT.

This chain links TRBV3-1 with TRBJ2-5; D remains ambiguous. V lost 0 bases, J lost 6 bases, and 5 bases lay in between. Germline CDR1 is LGHDT and CDR2 is YNNKEL (reference sequence). The CDR3 has 12 amino acids. This CDR3 reads CASSQEGKTQYF. For the CDR3, the DNA is TGTGCCAGCAGCCAAGAGGGAAAGACCCAGTACTTC.

The chain couples TRBV10-2 to TRBJ2-1; D is uncertain. V was pared by 0 bases and J by 9 bases, with 12 bases between. The CDR3 has 14 residues. CDR1 and CDR2 from the germline V gene are WSHSY and SAAADI. CDR3 nucleotide sequence: TGCGCCAGCAGTGAGTCGGAGTTACGCGTTGAGCAGTTCTTC. It translates to CASSESELRVEQFF.

This clonotype was seen at least ten times. The J gene is TRBJ2-7, the V gene TRBV5-1; tentative D call: TRBD2 (5 bases). The CDR3 contains 13 residues. Trimming cost V 4 bases and J 2 bases, with 10 bases left between them. CDR1 and CDR2 from the germline V gene are SGHRS and YFSETQ. The CDR3 DNA is TGCGCCAGCAGCGCGGTCGGGACCTACGAGCAGTACTTC. Translating it yields CASSAVGTYEQYF.

The sample holds a few counts of this clonotype. The rearrangement uses TRBV20-1 and TRBJ2-2; 7 positions agree with TRBD1. Unmatched junction bases numbered 0, after V lost 2 bases and J lost 6 bases. The germline gives CDR1 DFQATT, CDR2 SNEGSKA (reference sequence). CDR3 length: 12 amino acids. CDR3: CSARQGAGELFF. As DNA, the CDR3 is TGCAGTGCTAGACAGGGGGCCGGGGAGCTGTTTTTT.

Here the CDR3 reads CASRDSTGGGNEQFF. Written as DNA, the CDR3 is TGTGCCAGTAGAGATTCGACAGGGGGCGGGAATGAGCAGTTCTTC. The genes are TRBV5-6 and TRBJ2-1, with 10 bases that match TRBD1. Per the germline V gene, CDR1 is SGHDT and CDR2 is YYEEEE. This CDR3 is 15 amino acids long. V lost 8 bases to trimming and J lost 7 bases; unmatched junction nucleotides: 12.

The rearrangement links TRBV7-2 to TRBJ2-1; D may be TRBD1 (6 bases). The CDR3 spans 15 residues. Germline CDR1 and CDR2: SGHTA and FQGNSA. Trimming removed 8 bases at V and 3 bases at J, with 17 bases between. The CDR3 is CASGSGTNHYNEQFF. CDR3 DNA: TGTGCCAGCGGCTCTGGGACAAACCACTACAATGAGCAGTTCTTC.

Only a few counts were recorded for this clonotype. This chain links TRBV15 with TRBJ1-2, with no clear D. CDR1 and CDR2 from the germline V gene are LNHNV and YYDKDF (reference sequence). V was clipped by 0 bases and J by 0 bases, with 8 bases between them. The CDR3 runs 15 residues. Here the CDR3 DNA reads TGTGCCACCAGCAGAGATCGGGGAACTAACTATGGCTACACCTTC. This encodes CATSRDRGTNYGYTF.

There are a few counts of this clonotype. The chain is built from TRBV11-2 and TRBJ2-7, with D possibly matching TRBD2 (5 bases). Deletions cut 5 bases from V and 4 bases from J, with 9 bases between. Per the germline V gene, CDR1 is SGHAT and CDR2 is FQNNGV. The CDR3 runs 12 residues. The CDR3, as DNA: TGTGCCAGCAGCCGCACTAGTTACGAGCAGTACGTC. This translates into CASSRTSYEQYV.

This clonotype has more than one count but fewer than ten. Written as DNA, the CDR3 is TGTGCCAGCAGTTACCCCATCCCGATGACTAGCGGACAAGAGACCCAGTACTTC. This encodes CASSYPIPMTSGQETQYF. The V call is TRBV6-2 or TRBV6-3, the J call TRBJ2-5, with 9 nucleotides matching TRBD2. The CDR3 is 18 amino acids. V trimming: 2 bases; J trimming: 2 bases; junction bases outside the gene matches: 12. CDR1 MNHEY and CDR2 SVGEGT come from the germline V gene.

This clonotype showed up just a few times. V and J are TRBV12-3 or TRBV12-4 and TRBJ2-6; TRBD1 might be the D (8 bases). The length of the CDR3 is 16 residues. Trimming removed 9 bases from V and 1 base from J, with 16 bases in between. The CDR3 DNA reads as TGTGCCAGGAGGACAGGGACTAAATCTGGGGCCAACGTCCTGACTTTC. Protein: CARRTGTKSGANVLTF.

In its sample, this clonotype was seen a few times. The chain is built from TRBV6-1 and TRBJ1-2; maybe TRBD1 (6 bases). The CDR3 has 16 amino acids. Germline CDR1 and CDR2: MNHNS and SASEGT. Trimming stripped 6 bases from V and 4 bases from J, with 21 bases between. CDR3 DNA sequence: TGTGCCAGCAGACGCAGACAGGCTGCCGACATCTATGGCTACACCTTC. This gives the protein CASRRRQAADIYGYTF.

The V call is TRBV24-1, the J call TRBJ2-3, with a possible D match to TRBD1 (5 bases). V was trimmed by 7 bases and J by 2 bases, leaving 15 bases between them. This CDR3 is built from 15 residues. CDR1 KGHDR and CDR2 SFDVKD come from the germline V gene. The CDR3 bases are TGTGCCACCAGCCCCAACAGGATTATCACAGATACGCAGTATTTT. Residues: CATSPNRIITDTQYF.

The chain is built from TRBV3-1 and TRBJ2-3; 7 bases fit TRBD2. Germline lookup yields CDR1 LGHDT and CDR2 YNNKEL (reference sequence). The CDR3 runs 18 residues. The V and J ends lost 10 bases and 2 bases, in that order; junction bases with no gene match: 21. CDR3 protein: CAISLPLWSGANTDTQYF. The CDR3, as DNA: TGTGCCATCAGTTTGCCCCTTTGGAGCGGGGCTAACACAGATACGCAGTATTTT.

The chain joins TRBV5-1 to TRBJ1-3, with D possibly matching TRBD1 (5 bases). Germline loops: CDR1 SGHRS, CDR2 YFSETQ. The CDR3 is made up of 14 amino acids. The V gene lost 4 bases and the J gene lost 7 bases, with 15 bases spanning the gap. The CDR3 loop is CASSTSGAGNTIYF. CDR3 bases: TGCGCCAGCAGCACGTCCGGGGCCGGCAACACCATATATTTT.